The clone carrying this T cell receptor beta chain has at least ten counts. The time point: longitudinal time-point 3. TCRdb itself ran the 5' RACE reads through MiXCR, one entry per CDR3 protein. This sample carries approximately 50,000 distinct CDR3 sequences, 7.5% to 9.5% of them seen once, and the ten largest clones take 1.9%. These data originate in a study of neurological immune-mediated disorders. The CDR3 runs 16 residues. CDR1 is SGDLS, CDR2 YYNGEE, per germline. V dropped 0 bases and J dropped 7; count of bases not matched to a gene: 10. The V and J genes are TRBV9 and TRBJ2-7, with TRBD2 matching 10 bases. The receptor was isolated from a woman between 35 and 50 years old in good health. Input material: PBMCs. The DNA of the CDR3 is TGTGCCAGCAGCGTAGGATCCCCTAGCGGGAGCGGGGAGCAGTACTTC. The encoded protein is CASSVGSPSGSGEQYF. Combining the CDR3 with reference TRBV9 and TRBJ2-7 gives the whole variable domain DSGVTQTPKHLITATGQRVTLRCSPRSGDLSVYWYQQSLDQGLQFLIQYYNGEERAKGNILERFSAQQFPDLHSELNLSSLELGDSALYFCASSVGSPSGSGEQYFGPGTRLTVT.